One sample yielded the 7 T cell receptor beta chains listed below, sequenced in a study of technical replicates of blood from a handful of donors (dated by TCRdb to 2015 to 2018). The library was generated by the immunoSEQ multiplex PCR assay. What TCRdb holds here is the immuneACCESS table cut down to in-frame rearrangements. Part of the clones is not present; checked against another copy, under half of the missing clones reflect an unresolved V gene, and the others are unexplained. The sample table contains approximately 76,000 clones; only one count was recorded for 75% to 95% of them. Jointly, the top ten make up around 0.26% of the sample. Input material: T cells isolated from PBMCs. These receptors all come from a human donor in good health.

DNA of the CDR3: TGTGCCAGCTCACCACCCTGGGCGCATGAAAAACTGTTTTTT. It encodes CASSPPWAHEKLFF. The V and J genes are TRBV18 and TRBJ1-4; D call uncertain. Germline CDR1 KGHSH, CDR2 LQKENI. Trimming shortened V by 0 bases and J by 6 bases, and 8 bases separated the two germline ends. This CDR3 is 14 amino acids long.

The CDR3, as DNA: TGTGCCAGCAGCACGGGACAGGGGATCTCCCAAGGGGGTGAAAAACTGTTTTTT. As protein: CASSTGQGISQGGEKLFF. This chain links TRBV28 with TRBJ1-4; TRBD1 agrees at 10 bases. CDR1 and CDR2 (germline): MDHEN, SYDVKM. This CDR3 region has 18 residues. Trimming took 6 bases from V and 7 from J; bases not matched to a gene: 17.

The V and J genes are TRBV5-1 and TRBJ2-1; D is possibly TRBD1 (5 bases). This CDR3 comprises 14 residues. The V end was cut by 0 bases, the J end by 6 bases, with 10 bases between. The germline CDR1 and CDR2 sequences are SGHRS and YFSETQ. The CDR3 bases are TGCGCCAGCAGCTTGGCCAGGGTGGGCAATGAGCAGTTCTTC. Protein: CASSLARVGNEQFF.

The chain links TRBV14 to TRBJ1-2; D unclear. The germline CDR1 and CDR2 sequences are SGHDN and FVKESK. The CDR3 contains 13 residues. V lost 2 bases to trimming and J lost 3 bases, with 7 bases between them. CDR3 nucleotide sequence: TGTGCCAGCAGCCAAACGGAGCACTATGGCTACACCTTC. This encodes CASSQTEHYGYTF. Full variable domain (outside the CDR3, taken from reference TRBV14 and TRBJ1-2): EAGVTQFPSHSVIEKGQTVTLRCDPISGHDNLYWYRRVMGKEIKFLLHFVKESKQDESGMPNNRFLAERTGGTYSTLKVQPAELEDSGVYFCASSQTEHYGYTFGSGTRLTVV.

The chain recombines TRBV28 with TRBJ2-7; possibly TRBD2 for D (6 bases). The CDR3 is 11 amino acids. The germline V and J ends were trimmed by 6 bases and 4 bases, with 7 bases remaining between them. The germline CDR1 and CDR2 sequences are MDHEN and SYDVKM. CDR3 loop: CASSREYEQYF. Written as DNA, the CDR3 is TGTGCCAGCAGCCGGGAGTACGAGCAGTACTTC.

The chain couples TRBV28 to TRBJ2-7; TRBD1 matches 9 bases. CDR1 MDHEN and CDR2 SYDVKM come from the germline V gene. The CDR3 extends over 13 amino acids. Trimming at V came to 5 bases and at J to 6 bases, leaving 5 bases not matched to a gene. Written as DNA, the CDR3 is TGTGCCAGCAGTCCCCCACAGGGGGCCGAGCAGTACTTC. Protein: CASSPPQGAEQYF.

The chain links TRBV6-5 to TRBJ1-6; 7 bases fit TRBD1. Germline trimming cut 5 bases from V and 8 bases from J; bases unmatched to any gene: 6. This CDR3 contains 14 residues. Per the germline V gene, CDR1 is MNHEY and CDR2 is SVGAGI. The CDR3 nucleotides are TGTGCCAGCAGTGCGGACAGGCGATATTCACCCCTCCACTTT. This encodes CASSADRRYSPLHF.